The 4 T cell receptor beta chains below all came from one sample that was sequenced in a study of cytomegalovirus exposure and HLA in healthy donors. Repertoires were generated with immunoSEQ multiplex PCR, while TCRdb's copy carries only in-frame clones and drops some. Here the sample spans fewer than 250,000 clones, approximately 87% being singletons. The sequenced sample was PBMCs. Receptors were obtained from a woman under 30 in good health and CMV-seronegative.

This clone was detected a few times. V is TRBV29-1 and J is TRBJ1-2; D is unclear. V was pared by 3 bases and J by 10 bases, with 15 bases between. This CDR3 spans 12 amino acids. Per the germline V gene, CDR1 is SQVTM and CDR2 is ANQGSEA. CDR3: CSVETGGRIYTF. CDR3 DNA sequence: TGCAGCGTTGAGACGGGAGGCCGTATCTACACCTTC.

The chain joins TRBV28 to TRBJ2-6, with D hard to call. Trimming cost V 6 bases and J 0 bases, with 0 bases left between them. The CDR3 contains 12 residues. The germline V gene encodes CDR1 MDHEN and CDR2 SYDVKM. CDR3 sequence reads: CASSSGANVLTF. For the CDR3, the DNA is TGTGCCAGCAGCTCTGGGGCCAACGTCCTGACTTTC.

This CDR3 reads CSVKGGKGANVLTF. The DNA of the CDR3 is TGCAGCGTTAAGGGAGGTAAGGGGGCCAACGTCCTGACTTTC. The chain has TRBV29-1 and TRBJ2-6, with D possibly TRBD2 on 6 matching bases. Germline lookup yields CDR1 SQVTM and CDR2 ANQGSEA. Trimming cost V 5 bases and J 4 bases, with 12 bases left between them. The CDR3 has 14 residues.

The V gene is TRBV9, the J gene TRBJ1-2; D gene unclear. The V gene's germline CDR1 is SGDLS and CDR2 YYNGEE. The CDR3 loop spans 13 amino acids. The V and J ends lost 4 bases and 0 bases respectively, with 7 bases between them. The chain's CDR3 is CASSTSTNYGYTF. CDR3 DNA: TGTGCCAGCAGCACCAGTACTAACTATGGCTACACCTTC. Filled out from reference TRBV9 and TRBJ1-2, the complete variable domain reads DSGVTQTPKHLITATGQRVTLRCSPRSGDLSVYWYQQSLDQGLQFLIQYYNGEERAKGNILERFSAQQFPDLHSELNLSSLELGDSALYFCASSTSTNYGYTFGSGTRLTVV.